This entry lists 27 T cell receptor beta chains sequenced from one sample in a study of T cell responses to AZD1222 COVID-19 vaccine. This table comes from immunoSEQ multiplex PCR, and its TCRdb copy is limited to in-frame clones, with some not included. The repertoire holds about 140,000 clones, with 75% to 95% as singletons. The specimen was peripheral blood, collected 28 days after the second dose of the MenACWY control vaccine. The receptors come from an adult who received the MenACWY meningococcal vaccine as a control.

Points on this clone: Other DNA sequences within the sample encode an identical CDR3. This chain joins TRBV28 and TRBJ1-2, with no clear D. This CDR3 region has 12 residues. The germline CDR1 and CDR2 sequences are MDHEN and SYDVKM. V was shortened by 2 bases and J by 6 bases, with 7 bases between the two germline ends. The CDR3 sequence: CASSLRTDGYTF. CDR3 in DNA: TGTGCCAGCAGTTTAAGGACGGATGGCTACACCTTC.

This clone was detected a few times. The chain links TRBV11-2 to TRBJ2-1, with a tentative D call TRBD2 (5 bases). The germline V and J ends were trimmed by 3 bases and 0 bases, with 9 bases remaining between them. This CDR3 contains 15 residues. CDR1 and CDR2 (germline): SGHAT, FQNNGV. CDR3 DNA: TGTGCCAGCAGCTTCGACGGGAACTCCTACAATGAGCAGTTCTTC. This codes for CASSFDGNSYNEQFF.

V and J are TRBV28 and TRBJ1-1; D is possibly TRBD1 (5 bases). Trimming cost V 10 bases and J 11 bases, with 17 bases left between them. This CDR3 contains 11 residues. Germline V CDR1 and CDR2: MDHEN, SYDVKM. CDR3 coding DNA: TGTGCCACCGAAGGGGCCGAGAGGGCTTTCTTT. It encodes CATEGAERAFF.

This rearrangement joins TRBV9 to TRBJ1-1; no clear D. V lost 4 bases, J lost 5 bases, and 15 bases lay in between. The CDR3 loop spans 14 amino acids. The germline CDR1 and CDR2 sequences are SGDLS and YYNGEE. CDR3 loop: CASSLTGRQTEAFF. The CDR3 coding sequence is TGTGCCAGCAGCCTAACCGGGAGACAAACTGAAGCTTTCTTT.

The chain carries TRBV18 and TRBJ1-5, with 11 bases fitting TRBD1. Per germline, CDR1 KGHSH and CDR2 LQKENI. With 3 bases clipped from V and 4 bases from J, the junction kept 2 bases outside the gene matches. The CDR3 covers 15 residues. CDR3 sequence (DNA): TGTGCCAGCTCACCGGGGACAGGGGGAAATCAGCCCCAGCATTTT. As protein: CASSPGTGGNQPQHF.

V usage is TRBV11-2 and J usage is TRBJ2-3; D not resolved. From germline, CDR1 is SGHAT and CDR2 FQNNGV. Trimming took 5 bases from V and 6 from J, leaving 9 bases between them. This CDR3 spans 12 amino acids. Written as DNA, the CDR3 is TGTGCCAGCAGCATTAGCCCGGATACGCAGTATTTT. The encoded protein is CASSISPDTQYF.

The chain couples TRBV18 to TRBJ2-1; possible D gene TRBD1, 6 bases. Germline CDR1 and CDR2: KGHSH and LQKENI. V gave up 2 bases and J gave up 0 bases, with 14 bases separating them. The CDR3 length is 17 residues. Written as DNA, the CDR3 is TGTGCCAGCTCACCAAGCCGAGCAGGGGTCTCCTACAATGAGCAGTTCTTC. Amino acid sequence: CASSPSRAGVSYNEQFF. Full variable domain (rest looked up from reference TRBV18 and TRBJ2-1): NAGVMQNPRHLVRRRGQEARLRCSPMKGHSHVYWYRQLPEEGLKFMVYLQKENIIDESGMPKERFSAEFPKEGPSILRIQQVVRGDSAAYFCASSPSRAGVSYNEQFFGPGTRLTVL.

The rearrangement joins TRBV11-3 to TRBJ2-1; D gene uncertain. V was shortened by 0 bases and J by 5 bases, with 8 bases between the two germline ends. There are 14 residues in the CDR3. Germline V gene data show CDR1 as SGHNT and CDR2 as YENEEA. The CDR3 nucleotides are TGTGCCAGCAGCTTAGAGGGCGGACACAATGAGCAGTTCTTC. It encodes CASSLEGGHNEQFF.

The rearrangement joins TRBV7-9 to TRBJ2-3; 8 bases are a match to TRBD2. The CDR3 runs to 14 residues. CDR1 and CDR2 (germline): SEHNR, FQNEAQ (reference sequence). The trim removed 4 bases at V and 8 bases at J, leaving 8 bases unmatched. The CDR3, as DNA: TGTGCCAGCAGCTCACCGGGACTAGGGGTTACGCAGTATTTT. It yields the protein CASSSPGLGVTQYF. The entire variable domain, with the rest obtained from reference TRBV7-9 and TRBJ2-3, is as follows: DTGVSQNPRHKITKRGQNVTFRCDPISEHNRLYWYRQTLGQGPEFLTYFQNEAQLEKSRLLSDRFSAERPKGSFSTLEIQRTEQGDSAMYLCASSSPGLGVTQYFGPGTRLTVL.

This sequence joins TRBV7-9 and TRBJ2-1, with 9 positions matching TRBD2. CDR3 length: 14 amino acids. The J segment lost 6 bases and the V segment lost 5 bases, leaving 5 bases of the junction unmatched. Germline V gives CDR1 SEHNR, CDR2 FQNEAQ (reference sequence). The CDR3: CASSPLTSGNEQFF. CDR3 DNA: TGTGCCAGCAGCCCTTTGACTAGCGGCAATGAGCAGTTCTTC.

This chain joins TRBV29-1 and TRBJ2-7; TRBD1 aligns across 9 bases. V shed 6 bases, J shed 5 bases, and the junction held 8 bases outside the gene matches. The CDR3 runs to 13 residues. From germline, CDR1 is SQVTM and CDR2 ANQGSEA. The CDR3 nucleotides read TGCAGCGTCGGGACAGGGTTGGTTAACGAGCAGTACTTC. The encoded protein is CSVGTGLVNEQYF.

The count of this clone is one. The chain employs TRBV27 and TRBJ2-7, with TRBD2 matching over 9 bases. The germline CDR1 and CDR2 sequences are MNHEY and SMNVEV (reference sequence). V dropped 5 bases and J dropped 5; count of bases not matched to a gene: 13. The CDR3 is made up of 16 amino acids. The CDR3 loop reads CASSPTRAGGTDEQYF. Written as DNA, the CDR3 is TGTGCCAGCAGTCCTACTCGAGCGGGAGGTACGGACGAGCAGTACTTC.

The rearrangement links TRBV25-1 to TRBJ1-6; D unclear. CDR1 is MGHDK and CDR2 is SYGVNS in the germline V gene. This CDR3 spans 15 amino acids. The V end lost 3 bases, the J end lost 0 bases, and 6 bases lay between the germline ends. In DNA form, the CDR3 reads TGTGCCAGCAGTGACCTGAGCTCCTATAATTCACCCCTCCACTTT. Amino acids: CASSDLSSYNSPLHF.

The chain employs TRBV27 and TRBJ1-6; 10 bases map to TRBD1. V was clipped by 7 bases and J by 0 bases; unmatched bases: 3. CDR1 is MNHEY and CDR2 is SMNVEV in the germline V gene (reference sequence). The CDR3 consists of 16 residues. For the CDR3, the DNA is TGTGCCAGCAACGGACAGGGGGGCTCCTATAATTCACCCCTCCACTTT. Translating it yields CASNGQGGSYNSPLHF.

This clone was found once. This CDR3 reads CASSYSSALSGNTIYF. As DNA, the CDR3 is TGTGCCAGCAGTTACTCATCGGCCCTCTCTGGAAACACCATATATTTT. The V gene is TRBV6-5, the J gene TRBJ1-3, with unresolved D. The CDR3 runs 16 residues. V was trimmed by 0 bases and J by 0 bases, leaving 9 bases between them. Germline V gene data show CDR1 as MNHEY and CDR2 as SVGAGI.

The V call is TRBV7-2, the J call TRBJ2-1; 7 bases line up with TRBD1. The ends lost 1 base at V and 4 bases at J; junction bases unmatched: 4. Germline V CDR1 and CDR2: SGHTA, FQGNSA. CDR3 length: 15 amino acids. This CDR3 is CASSLGQQGYNEQFF. Here the CDR3 DNA reads TGTGCCAGCAGCTTAGGCCAACAGGGGTACAATGAGCAGTTCTTC.

This sequence joins TRBV10-3 and TRBJ1-3; no clear D gene. V dropped 4 bases and J dropped 2 bases, with 9 bases sitting between them. The CDR3 is made up of 14 amino acids. The germline gives CDR1 ENHRY, CDR2 SYGVKD. The CDR3 reads CAISGGVAGNTIYF. CDR3 DNA: TGTGCCATCAGTGGCGGGGTAGCTGGAAACACCATATATTTT.

The chain recombines TRBV2 with TRBJ1-6; D is undetermined. V was shortened by 0 bases and J by 5 bases, with 11 bases between the two germline ends. The CDR3 loop spans 16 amino acids. Germline CDR1 reads SNHLY; CDR2 reads FYNNEI. This chain's CDR3 is CASSEASGVHNSPLHF. In nucleotides, the CDR3 is TGTGCCAGCAGTGAAGCATCTGGGGTGCATAATTCACCCCTCCACTTT.

The chain combines TRBV18 with TRBJ2-3, with D tentatively TRBD2 (6 bases). In germline, CDR1 is KGHSH, CDR2 LQKENI. V lost 5 bases, J lost 2 bases, and 14 bases lay in between. The CDR3 sequence is 15 residues long. The CDR3 loop is CASSYSGGNTDTQYF. For the CDR3, the DNA is TGTGCCAGCTCATACAGCGGAGGGAACACAGATACGCAGTATTTT. The full variable domain, with the rest looked up from reference TRBV18 and TRBJ2-3, is NAGVMQNPRHLVRRRGQEARLRCSPMKGHSHVYWYRQLPEEGLKFMVYLQKENIIDESGMPKERFSAEFPKEGPSILRIQQVVRGDSAAYFCASSYSGGNTDTQYFGPGTRLTVL.

The chain is built from TRBV4-1 and TRBJ1-5, with D uncertain. Germline CDR1 reads MGHRA; CDR2 reads YSYEKL. V was cut by 0 bases and J by 7 bases, with 7 bases left in between. This CDR3 is 13 amino acids long. The chain's CDR3 is CASSQDLWQPQHF. In DNA form, the CDR3 reads TGCGCCAGCAGCCAAGATCTTTGGCAGCCCCAGCATTTT.

The chain couples TRBV27 to TRBJ2-2; unclear D gene. V was trimmed by 5 bases and J by 7 bases, leaving 8 bases between them. This CDR3 has 12 residues. Germline values: CDR1 MNHEY, CDR2 SMNVEV (reference sequence). CDR3 in amino acids: CASSLMGGELFF. The CDR3 bases are TGTGCCAGCAGTCTGATGGGCGGGGAGCTGTTTTTT.

The V call is TRBV4-2, the J call TRBJ1-1; D gene ambiguous. The CDR3 consists of 13 residues. Trimming removed 4 bases from V and 1 base from J, with 7 bases in between. Germline V gene data show CDR1 as LGHNA and CDR2 as YNFKEQ. CDR3: CASSPYKNTEAFF. The CDR3 coding sequence is TGTGCCAGCAGCCCGTACAAGAACACTGAAGCTTTCTTT.

The J gene is TRBJ1-1, the V gene TRBV5-1, with D tentatively TRBD1 (6 bases). This CDR3 has 15 residues. V gave up 4 bases and J gave up 7 bases, with 20 bases separating them. Per germline, CDR1 SGHRS and CDR2 YFSETQ. In DNA form, the CDR3 reads TGCGCCAGCAGCGAGAGGAGGGGGGCGGTTGTTGAAGCTTTCTTT. This encodes CASSERRGAVVEAFF.

This clone occurred a few times. The J gene is TRBJ2-5, the V gene TRBV24-1, with TRBD2 matching over 8 bases. The CDR3 has 13 residues. Germline CDR1 KGHDR, CDR2 SFDVKD. Trimming took 4 bases from V and 5 from J; bases not matched to a gene: 2. The CDR3 DNA is TGTGCCACCAGTGACCCGGGGGGGGAGACCCAGTACTTC. Protein sequence: CATSDPGGETQYF.

The rearrangement joins TRBV6-6 to TRBJ1-6; the match to TRBD1 covers 8 bases. This CDR3 is built from 17 residues. CDR1 and CDR2 (germline): MNHNY, SVGAGI (reference sequence). The V gene end was trimmed by 7 bases and the J gene end by 7 bases; junction bases not matched to a gene: 15. CDR3 sequence: CASTRSGQGAGNSPLHF. The CDR3 nucleotides read TGTGCCAGCACCCGATCCGGACAGGGAGCGGGAAATTCACCCCTCCACTTT.

The chain couples TRBV7-2 to TRBJ1-2; 7 nucleotides align to TRBD1. CDR1 is SGHTA, CDR2 FQGNSA, per germline. V lost 5 bases to trimming and J lost 8 bases; unmatched junction nucleotides: 8. The CDR3 has 13 residues. The CDR3 region has the DNA TGTGCCAGCAGCACGGGGACAGCCGACGGCTACACCTTC. This encodes CASSTGTADGYTF.

This clone showed up just a few times. This sequence joins TRBV19 and TRBJ2-5; D is perhaps TRBD2 (6 bases). The V gene lost 3 bases and the J gene lost 2 bases, with 13 bases spanning the gap. CDR3 length: 15 residues. CDR1 is LNHDA, CDR2 SQIVND, per germline (reference sequence). In nucleotides, the CDR3 is TGTGCCAGTAGTATTTCGGGGGTCGTACAAGAGACCCAGTACTTC. Translating it yields CASSISGVVQETQYF.